The 2 T cell receptor beta chains below come from one sample, sequenced in a study of T cell responses to AZD1222 COVID-19 vaccine. Repertoires were generated with immunoSEQ multiplex PCR, while TCRdb's copy carries only in-frame clones and drops some. The sample holds over 75,000 clones; more than 80% are singletons and the top ten take roughly 32%. The sequenced sample was peripheral blood, obtained on day 0 of AZD1222 vaccination. These TCRs come from an adult in good health.

This clone was counted a single time. The chain couples TRBV7-8 to TRBJ1-1; unclear D gene. CDR1 is SGHVS, CDR2 FQNEAQ, per germline. This CDR3 is built from 15 residues. V was trimmed by 2 bases and J by 0 bases, leaving 10 bases between them. The chain's CDR3 is CASSLMQALNTEAFF. The CDR3 nucleotides read TGTGCCAGCAGCTTAATGCAGGCCCTGAACACTGAAGCTTTCTTT.

The rearrangement joins TRBV30 to TRBJ1-2; D unresolved. CDR3 length: 16 residues. With 2 bases removed from V and 3 bases from J, the gap between germline ends came to 19 bases. Germline V gives CDR1 GTSNPN, CDR2 SVGIG (reference sequence). CDR3 protein: CAWSRRINQNYYGYTF. CDR3 sequence (DNA): TGTGCCTGGAGTCGCAGAATTAACCAGAATTACTATGGCTACACCTTC.